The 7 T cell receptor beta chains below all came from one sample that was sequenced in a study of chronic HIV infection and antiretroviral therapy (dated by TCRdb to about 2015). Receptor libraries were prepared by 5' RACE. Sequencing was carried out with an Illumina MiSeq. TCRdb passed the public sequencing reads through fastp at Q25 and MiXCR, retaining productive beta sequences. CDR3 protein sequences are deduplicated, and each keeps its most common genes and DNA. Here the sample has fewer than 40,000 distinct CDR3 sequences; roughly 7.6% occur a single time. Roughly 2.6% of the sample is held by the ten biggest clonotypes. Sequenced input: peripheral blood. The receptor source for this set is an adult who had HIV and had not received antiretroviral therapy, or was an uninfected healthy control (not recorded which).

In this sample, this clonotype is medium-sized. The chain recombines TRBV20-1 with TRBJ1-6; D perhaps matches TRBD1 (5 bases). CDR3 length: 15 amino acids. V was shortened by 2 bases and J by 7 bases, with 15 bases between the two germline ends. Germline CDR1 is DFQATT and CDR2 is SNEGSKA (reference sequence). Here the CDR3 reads CSARSPQVNNSPLHF. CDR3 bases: TGCAGTGCTAGAAGTCCACAGGTCAACAATTCACCCCTCCACTTT.

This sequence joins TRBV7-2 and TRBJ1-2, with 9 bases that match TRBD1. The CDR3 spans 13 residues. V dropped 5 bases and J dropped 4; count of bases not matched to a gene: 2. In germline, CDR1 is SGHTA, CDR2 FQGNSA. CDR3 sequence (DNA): TGTGCCAGCAGCCCGACAGGGGGCTATGGCTACACCTTC. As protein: CASSPTGGYGYTF.

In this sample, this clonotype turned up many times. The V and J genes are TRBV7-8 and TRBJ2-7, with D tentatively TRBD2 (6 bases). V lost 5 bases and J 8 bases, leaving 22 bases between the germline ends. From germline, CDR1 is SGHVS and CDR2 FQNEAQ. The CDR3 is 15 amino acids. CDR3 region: CASSPWQGAGLKQYF. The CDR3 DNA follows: TGTGCCAGCAGCCCGTGGCAGGGAGCGGGTTTGAAGCAGTACTTC.

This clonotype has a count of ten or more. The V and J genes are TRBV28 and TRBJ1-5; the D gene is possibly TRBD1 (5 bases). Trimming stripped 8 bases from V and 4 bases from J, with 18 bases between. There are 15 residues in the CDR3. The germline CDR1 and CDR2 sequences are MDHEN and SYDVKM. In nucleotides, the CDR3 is TGTGCCAGCGTGCAGGGACGACGGCTTAATCAGCCCCAGCATTTT. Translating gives CASVQGRRLNQPQHF.

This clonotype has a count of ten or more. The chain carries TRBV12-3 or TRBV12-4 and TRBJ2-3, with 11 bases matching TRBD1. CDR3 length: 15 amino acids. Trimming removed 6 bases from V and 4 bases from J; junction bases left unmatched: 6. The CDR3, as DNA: TGTGCCAGCAGCCCGGACAGGGGGCTCGCAGATACGCAGTATTTT. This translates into CASSPDRGLADTQYF.

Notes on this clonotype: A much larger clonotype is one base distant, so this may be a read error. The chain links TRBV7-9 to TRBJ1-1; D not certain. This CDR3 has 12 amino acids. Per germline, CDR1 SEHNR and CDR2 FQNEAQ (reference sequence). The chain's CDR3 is CASTRWENETFF. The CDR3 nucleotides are TGTGCCAGCACCCGCTGGGAGAATGAAACTTTCTTT.

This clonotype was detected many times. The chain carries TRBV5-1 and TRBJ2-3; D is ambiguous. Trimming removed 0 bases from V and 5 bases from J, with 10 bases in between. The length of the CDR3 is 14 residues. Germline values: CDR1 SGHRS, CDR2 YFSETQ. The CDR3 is CASSLEGLRDTQYF. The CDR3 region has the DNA TGCGCCAGCAGCTTGGAGGGATTAAGAGATACGCAGTATTTT.